This TCR beta chain came from a study of T cell changes during pregnancy in multiple sclerosis. CDR3 length: 12 amino acids. Germline-derived CDR1 and CDR2 are LNHDA and SQIVND (reference sequence). The ends were cut back, 0 bases at V and 13 bases at J, with 12 bases in the middle. Using immunoSEQ multiplex PCR, the repertoire was profiled, and TCRdb retains in-frame clones only, with some absent. This table holds approximately 53,000 clones, roughly 92% found once. This specimen was CD4+ T cells from peripheral blood mononuclear cells, taken in the third trimester of pregnancy. The chain has TRBV19 and TRBJ1-2, with D possibly being TRBD1 (5 bases). The source of this sequence is a female donor with multiple sclerosis, enrolled in a pregnancy study. The CDR3 nucleotides are TGTGCCAGTAGTATAGAGGGCAGGGAGGTCACCTTC. Translated: CASSIEGREVTF.